Listed below are T cell receptor beta chains from one sample, sequenced in a study of radiation and T cells in renal cell carcinoma. Sequenced by immunoSEQ multiplex PCR; TCRdb stores in-frame clones only, minus some. The sample includes tens of thousands of clones, roughly 82% of them seen just once. The sample here was blood, taken from a patient whose treatment included radiotherapy and nephrectomy. The receptors here all came from a woman in her sixties or seventies with renal cell carcinoma. CDR3s include the opening cysteine and the closing phenylalanine or tryptophan. D genes are given only for firm matches. Only some rows state a clone size, as once, few, many or a class for expanded clones.

J,size,D,V,DNA,CDR3
TRBJ2-3,.,TRBD1,TRBV2,TGTGCCAGCAGGGGACAGGGGAATACAGATACGCAGTATTTT,CASRGQGNTDTQYF
TRBJ2-4,few,.,TRBV10-1,TGCGCCAGCCCGAGGGCCCGGGACTCGGCCAAAAACATTCAGTACTTC,CASPRARDSAKNIQYF
TRBJ1-5,.,.,TRBV19,TGTGCCAGTAGTCGAACAGAGAATAGCAATCAGCCCCAGCATTTT,CASSRTENSNQPQHF
TRBJ2-2,.,.,TRBV9,TGTGCCAGCAGCACAAGCGTATCTAACACCGGGGAGCTGTTTTTT,CASSTSVSNTGELFF
TRBJ1-2,once,.,TRBV5-6,TGTGCCAGCAGCTGGGGACAAGGCTACACCTTC,CASSWGQGYTF
TRBJ2-2,.,.,TRBV9,TGTGCCAGCAGCGGTCTTCTACCCGGGGAGCTGTTTTTT,CASSGLLPGELFF
TRBJ2-7,.,.,TRBV30,TGTGCCTACACCGGGGCCCTCCTAGGCGAGCAGTACTTC,CAYTGALLGEQYF
TRBJ1-1,.,.,TRBV21-1,TGTGCCAGCAGCAATGGGACAGTGAACACTGAAGCTTTCTTT,CASSNGTVNTEAFF
TRBJ2-7,.,.,TRBV5-1,TGCGCCAGCAGCTTCTTACCCTACGAGCAGTACTTC,CASSFLPYEQYF
TRBJ2-3,.,TRBD1,TRBV19,TGTGCCAGTAGTCCCGGGACAGGGACTAGCACAGATACGCAGTATTTT,CASSPGTGTSTDTQYF
TRBJ1-1,.,TRBD1,TRBV6-1,TGTGCCAGCAGTGCCTTTCCGGGACAGGTTGACCCAAACACTGAAGCTTTCTTT,CASSAFPGQVDPNTEAFF
TRBJ2-2,.,TRBD1,TRBV2,TGTGCCAGCAAGGCCAGACAGGGGCGTACCGGGGAGCTGTTTTTT,CASKARQGRTGELFF
TRBJ2-1,.,TRBD2,TRBV4-3,TGCGCCAGCAGCCAGAGCGGGAGTGACTCCGATGAGCAGTTCTTC,CASSQSGSDSDEQFF
TRBJ2-7,.,.,TRBV6-5,TGTGCCAGCAGTTACGGGGCAGACTCCTACGAGCAGTACTTC,CASSYGADSYEQYF
TRBJ2-5,.,TRBD2,TRBV11-2,TGTGCCAGCAGCTTAGGTCTAGCGGGGGGCGGGGAAGAGACCCAGTACTTC,CASSLGLAGGGEETQYF
TRBJ1-4,.,TRBD1,TRBV29-1,TGCAGCGTTCGACAGGGGGGTGCTAATGAAAAACTGTTTTTT,CSVRQGGANEKLFF
TRBJ2-1,.,TRBD2,TRBV7-3,TGTGCCAGCAGCCTCCGGCCGCGGGGGGGCCGGGACAATGAGCAGTTCTTC,CASSLRPRGGRDNEQFF
TRBJ2-2,once,TRBD1,TRBV30,TGTGCCTTTGACAGGGCGAACACCGGGGAGCTGTTTTTT,CAFDRANTGELFF
TRBJ2-5,.,TRBD1,TRBV23-1,TGCGCCAGCAGTCAGAGGACAGGCCCTCCCGACGCCCAGTACTTC,CASSQRTGPPDAQYF
TRBJ2-5,.,.,TRBV4-1,TGCGCCAGCAGCCAAGGGACTACCCAAGAGACCCAGTACTTC,CASSQGTTQETQYF
TRBJ2-5,.,.,TRBV7-9,TGTGCCAGCAGCCCCGGGGGGGACAGGCCCAGGCCCGCCAAAGAGACCCAGTACTTC,CASSPGGDRPRPAKETQYF
TRBJ2-5,.,.,TRBV10-3,TGTGCCATCAGTGAGGCTCAGGAGATGCAAGAGACCCAGTACTTC,CAISEAQEMQETQYF
TRBJ2-3,.,.,TRBV4-1,TGCGCCAGCAGCCAAGAAATTAACCCCCCCACAGATACGCAGTATTTT,CASSQEINPPTDTQYF
TRBJ2-7,.,TRBD2,TRBV11-2,TGTGCCAGCAGCTTAGTGGCGGGGGGGCTCTACGAGCAGTACTTC,CASSLVAGGLYEQYF
TRBJ1-1,.,.,TRBV5-6,TGTGCCAGCAGCTTGGGGAGAGCCGTGAACACTGAAGCTTTCTTT,CASSLGRAVNTEAFF